The 30 T cell receptor beta chains given below trace back to one sample, sequenced in a study of blood T cell repertoires in COVID-19. Assay: immunoSEQ multiplex PCR; the TCRdb copy retains only in-frame clones and omits some. Of about 180,000 clones listed, roughly 81% are singletons. The sequenced material came from peripheral blood. These receptors all come from a woman older than 75 with COVID-19, enrolled during active disease.

This clone has just a few counts. The V gene is TRBV19, the J gene TRBJ1-2; D remains ambiguous. From germline, CDR1 is LNHDA and CDR2 SQIVND (reference sequence). V lost 6 bases to trimming and J lost 6 bases, with 17 bases between them. This CDR3 is built from 14 residues. The chain's CDR3 is CASRKEQLPHGYTF. As DNA, the CDR3 is TGTGCCAGTAGAAAGGAACAGCTTCCTCATGGCTACACCTTC. Looking up the rest from reference TRBV19 and TRBJ1-2 gives the full variable domain: DGGITQSPKYLFRKEGQNVTLSCEQNLNHDAMYWYRQDPGQGLRLIYYSQIVNDFQKGDIAEGYSVSREKKESFPLTVTSAQKNPTAFYLCASRKEQLPHGYTFGSGTRLTVV.

J is TRBJ2-7 and V is TRBV7-9, with D unclear. Trimming cost V 3 bases and J 6 bases, with 6 bases left between them. The CDR3 length is 11 residues. CDR1 is SEHNR and CDR2 is FQNEAQ in the germline V gene (reference sequence). The CDR3 sequence is CASSLAGEQYF. The DNA of the CDR3 is TGTGCCAGCAGCTTGGCAGGCGAGCAGTACTTC.

The chain links TRBV7-2 to TRBJ2-2, with a weak D call TRBD2 (6 bases). The CDR3 runs to 14 residues. Germline V CDR1 and CDR2: SGHTA, FQGNSA. The germline V and J ends were trimmed by 7 bases and 4 bases, with 13 bases remaining between them. The DNA for the CDR3 is TGTGCCAGCAAGGTTGGCGGGATCACCGGGGAGCTGTTTTTT. Protein: CASKVGGITGELFF.

This clone was detected a few times. This rearrangement joins TRBV28 to TRBJ1-6, with 9 bases matching TRBD1. The CDR3 runs 17 residues. CDR1 is MDHEN and CDR2 is SYDVKM in the germline V gene. Trimming cost V 3 bases and J 2 bases; bases outside gene matches: 5. Here the CDR3 reads CASSLWGTGTYNSPLHF. Here the CDR3 DNA reads TGTGCCAGCAGTTTGTGGGGGACAGGGACCTATAATTCACCCCTCCACTTT.

This sequence joins TRBV2 and TRBJ1-3; the D is unclear. V was clipped by 4 bases and J by 2 bases, with 6 bases between them. The CDR3 length is 13 residues. Germline CDR1 reads SNHLY; CDR2 reads FYNNEI. The CDR3 region has the DNA TGTGCCAGCAGTGTATATCCTGGAAACACCATATATTTT. Its translation is CASSVYPGNTIYF.

The chain carries TRBV6-6 and TRBJ1-1, with D uncertain. The CDR3 is made up of 13 amino acids. Germline lookup yields CDR1 MNHNY and CDR2 SVGAGI (reference sequence). Trimming removed 6 bases from V and 0 bases from J, with 8 bases in between. Written as DNA, the CDR3 is TGTGCCAGCAGAGCCGGGTTGAACACTGAAGCTTTCTTT. This gives the protein CASRAGLNTEAFF.

The chain recombines TRBV4-2 with TRBJ2-7; D is unresolved. Trimming left V 3 bases short and J 0 bases short, with 9 bases between. The CDR3 loop spans 14 amino acids. CDR1 and CDR2 (germline): LGHNA, YNFKEQ. CDR3 loop: CASSQENLSYEQYF. CDR3 DNA sequence: TGTGCCAGCAGCCAGGAGAATCTCTCCTACGAGCAGTACTTC.

This chain uses TRBV6-5 with TRBJ1-5, with no clear D. Germline loops: CDR1 MNHEY, CDR2 SVGAGI. V was cut by 5 bases and J by 8 bases, with 13 bases left in between. This CDR3 has 13 amino acids. Here the CDR3 DNA reads TGTGCCAGCAGTACCGACTCCTATAAGCCCCAGCATTTT. Translated, it gives CASSTDSYKPQHF.

V usage is TRBV7-9 and J usage is TRBJ2-1, with 7 bases that match TRBD1. The germline V gene has CDR1 SEHNR and CDR2 FQNEAQ (reference sequence). J was trimmed by 3 bases and V by 8 bases; bases with no gene match: 7. This CDR3 comprises 14 residues. The CDR3 spells CASGTGDSYNEQFF. In DNA form, the CDR3 reads TGTGCCAGCGGCACAGGGGACAGCTACAATGAGCAGTTCTTC.

V gene TRBV19 combines with J gene TRBJ2-2, with a weak D call TRBD1 (5 bases). V lost 6 bases, J lost 3 bases, and 8 bases lay in between. This CDR3 contains 13 residues. Germline V gene lookup returns CDR1 LNHDA and CDR2 SQIVND (reference sequence). The DNA of the CDR3 is TGTGCCAGTAGATGGGGCTACACCGGGGAGCTGTTTTTT. This codes for CASRWGYTGELFF.

The chain uses TRBV6-5 and TRBJ1-1; D not resolved. The CDR3 is 15 residues long. Trimming pared 0 bases from V and 5 bases from J, leaving 13 bases between. Germline V gene sequence: CDR1 MNHEY, CDR2 SVGAGI. CDR3 DNA: TGTGCCAGCAGTTACTCTGGAGGGTATAGGACTGAAGCTTTCTTT. Encoded protein: CASSYSGGYRTEAFF.

CDR3 sequence reads: CASSLDHFAGAPLHF. The CDR3 bases are TGTGCCAGCAGCTTAGATCATTTTGCGGGAGCACCCCTCCACTTT. The chain combines TRBV11-3 with TRBJ1-6; no firm D call. From germline, CDR1 is SGHNT and CDR2 YENEEA. The CDR3 consists of 15 residues. V lost 0 bases and J lost 11, with 14 bases in between.

V usage is TRBV19 and J usage is TRBJ2-5, with TRBD2 as a possible D gene (5 bases). Germline CDR1 and CDR2: LNHDA and SQIVND (reference sequence). V shed 8 bases and J shed 4 bases, with 11 bases lying between them. There are 12 residues in the CDR3. The CDR3 DNA reads as TGTGCCAGTTCGATCGCGGGAGAGACCCAGTACTTC. It is translated as CASSIAGETQYF.

In its sample, this clone was seen a few times. The rearrangement joins TRBV7-9 to TRBJ1-4, with 7 positions matching TRBD1. In germline, CDR1 is SEHNR, CDR2 FQNEAQ (reference sequence). The CDR3 is made up of 17 amino acids. The trim removed 0 bases at V and 4 bases at J, leaving 8 bases unmatched. CDR3 in amino acids: CASSLAIEGQYNEKLFF. In nucleotides, the CDR3 is TGTGCCAGCAGCTTAGCGATAGAGGGACAGTATAATGAAAAACTGTTTTTT. Combining the CDR3 with reference TRBV7-9 and TRBJ1-4 gives the whole variable domain DTGVSQNPRHKITKRGQNVTFRCDPISEHNRLYWYRQTLGQGPEFLTYFQNEAQLEKSRLLSDRFSAERPKGSFSTLEIQRTEQGDSAMYLCASSLAIEGQYNEKLFFGSGTQLSVL.

This chain links TRBV4-3 with TRBJ1-1, with 7 bases lining up with TRBD1. The CDR3 totals 18 residues. Trimming took 0 bases from V and 0 from J; bases not matched to a gene: 10. Germline V CDR1 and CDR2: LGHNA, YSLEER. The CDR3 here is CASSQDYRTGAMNTEAFF. As DNA, the CDR3 is TGCGCCAGCAGCCAAGATTACAGGACAGGAGCCATGAACACTGAAGCTTTCTTT.

The CDR3 DNA sequence: TGTGCTAGTGGTTCTTGGAGGTCTAGCGGGGGGGCGGATACGCAGTATTTT. Amino acid sequence: CASGSWRSSGGADTQYF. This chain uses TRBV12-5 with TRBJ2-3; 12 bases agree with TRBD2. The CDR3 runs to 17 residues. J lost 6 bases, V lost 4 bases, and 11 bases had no gene match. Germline CDR1 LGHNT, CDR2 FRNRAP.

The V gene is TRBV6-5, the J gene TRBJ1-4; D is ambiguous. Germline V gene lookup returns CDR1 MNHEY and CDR2 SVGAGI. There are 11 residues in the CDR3. Between the trimmed V and J ends, which lost 6 bases and 8 bases, there was a span of 7 bases. Here the CDR3 reads CASRGREKLFF. The CDR3 region has the DNA TGTGCCAGCAGGGGCCGAGAAAAACTGTTTTTT.

The chain is built from TRBV6-4 and TRBJ1-2; 7 bases match TRBD1. With V trimmed by 5 bases and J by 4 bases, 10 bases remained unmatched. The CDR3 length is 15 residues. Germline values: CDR1 MRHNA, CDR2 SNTAGT. CDR3 in DNA: TGTGCCAGCAGTCTAAATTGGGACAGCCTCTATGGCTACACCTTC. Amino acid sequence: CASSLNWDSLYGYTF.

The chain uses TRBV20-1 and TRBJ2-7; no reliable D call. This CDR3 comprises 11 residues. The ends were cut back, 5 bases at V and 4 bases at J, with 9 bases in the middle. From germline, CDR1 is DFQATT and CDR2 SNEGSKA (reference sequence). For the CDR3, the DNA is TGCAGTGCTCAGGTGGCTTACGAGCAGTACTTC. As protein: CSAQVAYEQYF.

This chain uses TRBV7-9 with TRBJ1-2; 10 nucleotides match TRBD1. The V gene's germline CDR1 is SEHNR and CDR2 FQNEAQ (reference sequence). With 5 bases clipped from V and 4 bases from J, the junction kept 13 bases outside the gene matches. The CDR3 has 17 residues. The chain's CDR3 is CASSPRDRGRSGYGYTF. The CDR3, as DNA: TGTGCCAGCAGCCCCCGAGACAGGGGGCGTTCTGGCTATGGCTACACCTTC. Filled out from reference TRBV7-9 and TRBJ1-2, the complete variable domain reads DTGVSQNPRHKITKRGQNVTFRCDPISEHNRLYWYRQTLGQGPEFLTYFQNEAQLEKSRLLSDRFSAERPKGSFSTLEIQRTEQGDSAMYLCASSPRDRGRSGYGYTFGSGTRLTVV.

J is TRBJ2-2 and V is TRBV10-1; D is perhaps TRBD1 (5 bases). From germline, CDR1 is WNHNN and CDR2 SYGVQD (reference sequence). The length of the CDR3 is 16 residues. Trimming left V 2 bases short and J 1 base short, with 11 bases between. In DNA, the CDR3 is TGCGCCAGCAGTGAGGCCTGTACAGGGAACACCGGGGAGCTGTTTTTT. It is translated as CASSEACTGNTGELFF.

The rearrangement links TRBV6-5 to TRBJ1-4; 9 bases are shared with TRBD1. V trimming: 0 bases; J trimming: 7 bases; junction bases outside the gene matches: 6. Per the germline V gene, CDR1 is MNHEY and CDR2 is SVGAGI. The CDR3 has 16 residues. The CDR3 DNA follows: TGTGCCAGCAGTTACTCGATCGGACAGGGGTCTGAAAAACTGTTTTTT. Its protein product is CASSYSIGQGSEKLFF.

V is TRBV30 and J is TRBJ1-5; D is perhaps TRBD1 (5 bases). CDR1 is GTSNPN, CDR2 SVGIG, per germline (reference sequence). V lost 0 bases and J 6 bases, leaving 12 bases between the germline ends. The CDR3 runs 14 residues. The CDR3 coding sequence is TGTGCCTGGAGTGTCGGGCAGGGAAGTCAGCCCCAGCATTTT. Residues: CAWSVGQGSQPQHF.

This clone has a single count. The V and J genes are TRBV5-1 and TRBJ1-4; D might be TRBD1 (6 bases). Germline lookup yields CDR1 SGHRS and CDR2 YFSETQ. The CDR3 extends over 15 amino acids. With 4 bases removed from V and 10 bases from J, the gap between germline ends came to 20 bases. CDR3 sequence: CASSTLDSAKGKLFF. The CDR3 nucleotides are TGCGCCAGCAGCACGCTGGACAGCGCCAAAGGAAAACTGTTTTTT. Looking up the rest from reference TRBV5-1 and TRBJ1-4 gives the full variable domain: KAGVTQTPRYLIKTRGQQVTLSCSPISGHRSVSWYQQTPGQGLQFLFEYFSETQRNKGNFPGRFSGRQFSNSRSEMNVSTLELGDSALYLCASSTLDSAKGKLFFGSGTQLSVL.

The chain recombines TRBV3-1 (or the pseudogene TRBV3-2) with TRBJ2-1; 8 bases align to TRBD2. J lost 2 bases, V lost 0 bases, and 3 bases had no gene match. The CDR3 sequence is 16 residues long. The germline CDR1 and CDR2 sequences are LGHDT and YNNKEL (reference sequence). The CDR3 DNA reads TGTGCCAGCAGCCAAGATAGCGGGGAGACCTACAATGAGCAGTTCTTC. It translates to CASSQDSGETYNEQFF.

This clone was counted a single time. The chain couples TRBV28 to TRBJ2-6; 13 bases match TRBD2. Germline values: CDR1 MDHEN, CDR2 SYDVKM. Trimming took 5 bases from V and 4 from J; bases not matched to a gene: 8. The CDR3 spans 18 residues. Here the CDR3 DNA reads TGTGCCAGCAGTAACCCGACTAGCGGGGGGCCCGGGGCCAACGTCCTGACTTTC. This gives the protein CASSNPTSGGPGANVLTF. Supplemented by reference TRBV28 and TRBJ2-6, the full variable domain reads DVKVTQSSRYLVKRTGEKVFLECVQDMDHENMFWYRQDPGLGLRLIYFSYDVKMKEKGDIPEGYSVSREKKERFSLILESASTNQTSMYLCASSNPTSGGPGANVLTFGAGSRLTVL.

This chain connects TRBV5-5 to TRBJ1-2; 9 bases map to TRBD1. The germline V gene encodes CDR1 SGHKS and CDR2 YYEKEE (reference sequence). The CDR3 runs to 15 residues. J gave up 4 bases and V 0 bases, and 4 bases lay outside the gene matches. CDR3 in DNA: TGTGCCAGCAGCTTGGGGGGACAGGGCCCCTATGGCTACACCTTC. This gives the protein CASSLGGQGPYGYTF. Complete variable domain (other parts from reference TRBV5-5 and TRBJ1-2): DAGVTQSPTHLIKTRGQQVTLRCSPISGHKSVSWYQQVLGQGPQFIFQYYEKEERGRGNFPDRFSARQFPNYSSELNVNALLLGDSALYLCASSLGGQGPYGYTFGSGTRLTVV.

V gene TRBV2 combines with J gene TRBJ2-5; 8 positions match TRBD2. The ends lost 6 bases at V and 2 bases at J; junction bases unmatched: 2. Germline lookup yields CDR1 SNHLY and CDR2 FYNNEI. This CDR3 spans 13 amino acids. The DNA of the CDR3 is TGTGCCAGCAGCGGGACTAGTCAAGAGACCCAGTACTTC. Amino acid sequence: CASSGTSQETQYF. Together with reference TRBV2 and TRBJ2-5, the CDR3 gives the full variable domain: EPEVTQTPSHQVTQMGQEVILRCVPISNHLYFYWYRQILGQKVEFLVSFYNNEISEKSEIFDDQFSVERPDGSNFTLKIRSTKLEDSAMYFCASSGTSQETQYFGPGTRLLVL.

V usage is TRBV28 and J usage is TRBJ2-6; 7 bases line up with TRBD1. This CDR3 is built from 16 residues. V lost 5 bases and J lost 6; bases outside the gene matches: 10. Germline CDR1 MDHEN, CDR2 SYDVKM. CDR3 sequence (DNA): TGTGCCAGCAGTGCCACAGGGGCCTCGAAGGCCAACGTCCTGACTTTC. This translates into CASSATGASKANVLTF. The full variable domain, in which reference TRBV28 and TRBJ2-6 provide the parts outside the CDR3, is DVKVTQSSRYLVKRTGEKVFLECVQDMDHENMFWYRQDPGLGLRLIYFSYDVKMKEKGDIPEGYSVSREKKERFSLILESASTNQTSMYLCASSATGASKANVLTFGAGSRLTVL.

The chain recombines TRBV20-1 with TRBJ1-1; D remains ambiguous. V lost 3 bases and J 3 bases, leaving 14 bases between the germline ends. The germline CDR1 and CDR2 sequences are DFQATT and SNEGSKA (reference sequence). The CDR3 spans 14 residues. CDR3: CSASHLGRDTEAFF. CDR3 in DNA: TGCAGTGCTAGTCATCTGGGGAGGGACACTGAAGCTTTCTTT.